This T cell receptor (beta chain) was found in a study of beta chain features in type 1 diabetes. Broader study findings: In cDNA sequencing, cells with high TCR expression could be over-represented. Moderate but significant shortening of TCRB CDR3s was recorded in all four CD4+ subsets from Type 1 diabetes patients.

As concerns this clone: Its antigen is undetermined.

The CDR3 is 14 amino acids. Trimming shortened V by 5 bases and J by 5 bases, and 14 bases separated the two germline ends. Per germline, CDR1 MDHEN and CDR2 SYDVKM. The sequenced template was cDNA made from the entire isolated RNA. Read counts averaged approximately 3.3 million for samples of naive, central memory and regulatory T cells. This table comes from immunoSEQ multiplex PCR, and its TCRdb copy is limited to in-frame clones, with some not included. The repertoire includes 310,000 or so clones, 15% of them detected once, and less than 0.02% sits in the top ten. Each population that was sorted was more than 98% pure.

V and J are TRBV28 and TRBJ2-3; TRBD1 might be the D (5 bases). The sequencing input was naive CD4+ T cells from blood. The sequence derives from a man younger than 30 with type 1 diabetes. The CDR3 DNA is TGTGCCAGCAGTGACCATAGGGGTCTAGATACGCAGTATTTT. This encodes CASSDHRGLDTQYF.